The following is a T cell receptor (beta chain) sequence with its context. CDR3 length equals 14 residues. With V trimmed by 4 bases and J by 4 bases, 6 bases remained unmatched. Germline lookup yields CDR1 SGHNT and CDR2 YENEEA. This sample was taken from a study of blood T cell repertoires in COVID-19. Turning to the study itself: From T cells, B-cell-depleted T cells, or PBMCs came the material, which was cDNA or gDNA.

Authors' analysis steps: Amplified reference gene primers provided the basis for estimating nucleated cell counts. The repertoire was sequenced with immunoSEQ multiplex PCR; TCRdb's copy has only in-frame clones and lacks some. The V and J calls and clone size are taken from that table; D and trimming were inferred from the DNA. Here the sample spans around 250,000 clones, about 91% being singletons. Recruitment covered over 20 US areas and drew participants whose ages spanned about 18 to 95 years. The chain employs TRBV11-3 and TRBJ2-7; 8 nucleotides agree with TRBD1. This clonotype was sampled from a human donor in a cohort exposed to, infected with or recovered from COVID-19 (not recorded which). The donor label of this sample is uncertain. Sequenced input: PBMCs or T cells enriched from blood (not recorded which). The CDR3 nucleotides are TGTGCCAGCAGCTCCTCGACAGGGGCTTACGAGCAGTACTTC. This encodes CASSSSTGAYEQYF.